Listed below are T cell receptor beta chains from one sample, sequenced in a study of cytomegalovirus exposure and HLA in healthy donors. TCRdb's copy holds only in-frame clones and misses some; the assay was immunoSEQ multiplex PCR. The table records tens of thousands of clones, 65% to 85% of them present only once. The material sequenced was PBMCs. Receptor source: a man in his thirties or forties in good health and CMV-seronegative. Each CDR3 is given with its conserved first and last residue. Fields, in order: D gene, V gene, J gene, clone size, CDR3 DNA, CDR3 protein. The D gene is left open where the match is weak. Rows may omit the clone size; those that give it use once, few, many or a size class.

d_call: TRBD1
v_call: TRBV7-6
j_call: TRBJ2-2
clone_size: few
cdr3_nt: TGTGCCAGCAGCCCGGGGACAGGGGATACCGGGGAGCTGTTTTTT
cdr3_aa: CASSPGTGDTGELFF

d_call: -
v_call: TRBV7-9
j_call: TRBJ1-5
clone_size: -
cdr3_nt: TGTGCCAGCAGCCTGGAGGGGTTGCAGCCCCAGCATTTT
cdr3_aa: CASSLEGLQPQHF

d_call: -
v_call: TRBV21-1
j_call: TRBJ1-1
clone_size: -
cdr3_nt: TGTGCCAGCAGCAACCGGATAGGGGCGAAGAACACTGAAGCTTTCTTT
cdr3_aa: CASSNRIGAKNTEAFF

d_call: TRBD1
v_call: TRBV4-1
j_call: TRBJ2-2
clone_size: -
cdr3_nt: TGCGCCAGCAGCCAAGATCTCAGGGGGAACCCCCGGGAGCTGTTTTTT
cdr3_aa: CASSQDLRGNPRELFF

d_call: TRBD1
v_call: TRBV2
j_call: TRBJ2-2
clone_size: -
cdr3_nt: TGTGCCAGCAGTTCACAGGGGTATCCGAACACCGGGGAGCTGTTTTTT
cdr3_aa: CASSSQGYPNTGELFF

d_call: -
v_call: TRBV2
j_call: TRBJ2-3
clone_size: -
cdr3_nt: TGTGCCAGCAGTGATAGGAACAGACCAGATACGCAGTATTTT
cdr3_aa: CASSDRNRPDTQYF

d_call: TRBD1
v_call: TRBV19
j_call: TRBJ2-5
clone_size: -
cdr3_nt: TGTGCCACCCGGGACAGGCCCGAGACCCAGTACTTC
cdr3_aa: CATRDRPETQYF

d_call: TRBD1
v_call: TRBV4-2
j_call: TRBJ2-1
clone_size: -
cdr3_nt: TGTGCCAGCAGCCAAGCGGACAGGGACAATGAGCAGTTCTTC
cdr3_aa: CASSQADRDNEQFF

d_call: -
v_call: TRBV10-3
j_call: TRBJ1-6
clone_size: -
cdr3_nt: TGTGCCATCAGTGAGTCTCCAGGGTGGAATTCACCCCTCCACTTT
cdr3_aa: CAISESPGWNSPLHF

d_call: -
v_call: TRBV4-1
j_call: TRBJ2-7
clone_size: -
cdr3_nt: TGCGCCAGCAGCCACCCCGCGACAGGAGTCTACGAGCAGTACTTC
cdr3_aa: CASSHPATGVYEQYF

d_call: -
v_call: TRBV19
j_call: TRBJ2-1
clone_size: -
cdr3_nt: TGTGCCTCCCAGGCCTTTAGCGCTAATGAGCAGTTCTTC
cdr3_aa: CASQAFSANEQFF

d_call: -
v_call: TRBV9
j_call: TRBJ2-6
clone_size: -
cdr3_nt: TGTGCCAGCAGCGTACTCCCCTACGGGATCTCTGGGGCCAACGTCCTGACTTTC
cdr3_aa: CASSVLPYGISGANVLTF

d_call: -
v_call: TRBV9
j_call: TRBJ1-1
clone_size: -
cdr3_nt: TGTGCCAGCAGCCGAGTCAACACTGAAGCTTTCTTT
cdr3_aa: CASSRVNTEAFF

d_call: -
v_call: TRBV11-2
j_call: TRBJ1-5
clone_size: -
cdr3_nt: TGTGCCAGCAGCTTAGAAGGGGATAGCAATCAGCCCCAGCATTTT
cdr3_aa: CASSLEGDSNQPQHF

d_call: TRBD2
v_call: TRBV18
j_call: TRBJ2-1
clone_size: few
cdr3_nt: TGTGCCAGCTCACCAACTAGCGGGGGAACTTACAATGAGCAGTTCTTC
cdr3_aa: CASSPTSGGTYNEQFF

d_call: -
v_call: TRBV6-5
j_call: TRBJ1-1
clone_size: few
cdr3_nt: TGTGCCAGCAGTTCGGACTTGAACACTGAAGCTTTCTTT
cdr3_aa: CASSSDLNTEAFF

d_call: TRBD1
v_call: TRBV29-1
j_call: TRBJ1-4
clone_size: few
cdr3_nt: TGCAGCGCCGGGGGACAGGGGGCCGTAGCTCATGAAAAACTGTTTTTT
cdr3_aa: CSAGGQGAVAHEKLFF

d_call: TRBD2
v_call: TRBV7-8
j_call: TRBJ2-7
clone_size: -
cdr3_nt: TGTGCCAGCAGCTTAAGGGAGGGAACCACCTACGAGCAGTACTTC
cdr3_aa: CASSLREGTTYEQYF

d_call: -
v_call: TRBV18
j_call: TRBJ1-5
clone_size: -
cdr3_nt: TGTGCCAGCTCACCTGGGACACCCCAAAGCAATCAGCCCCAGCATTTT
cdr3_aa: CASSPGTPQSNQPQHF

d_call: TRBD1
v_call: TRBV6-5
j_call: TRBJ1-2
clone_size: -
cdr3_nt: TGTGCCAGCAGTTACTCCCCAGGGGGCTATGGCTACACCTTC
cdr3_aa: CASSYSPGGYGYTF

d_call: TRBD1
v_call: TRBV7-9
j_call: TRBJ2-1
clone_size: -
cdr3_nt: TGTGCCAGCAGCCTTGTCGTAGACAGGGGCAATGAGCAGTTCTTC
cdr3_aa: CASSLVVDRGNEQFF

d_call: TRBD1
v_call: TRBV27
j_call: TRBJ1-3
clone_size: -
cdr3_nt: TGTGCCAGCAGTTCCGACAGGGTCTCTGGAAACACCATATATTTT
cdr3_aa: CASSSDRVSGNTIYF

d_call: TRBD1
v_call: TRBV10-3
j_call: TRBJ1-2
clone_size: -
cdr3_nt: TGTGCCATCAGTGAAGGGACAGGGACGAATGGCTACACCTTC
cdr3_aa: CAISEGTGTNGYTF

d_call: -
v_call: TRBV30
j_call: TRBJ1-6
clone_size: -
cdr3_nt: TGTGCCTGGAGTTCGGGGAATAATTCACCCCTCCACTTT
cdr3_aa: CAWSSGNNSPLHF

d_call: TRBD1
v_call: TRBV5-4
j_call: TRBJ1-6
clone_size: -
cdr3_nt: TGTGCCAGCAGCAGATTACAAGGGGGCGCGTATAATTCACCCCTCCACTTT
cdr3_aa: CASSRLQGGAYNSPLHF

d_call: TRBD1
v_call: TRBV6-5
j_call: TRBJ1-2
clone_size: -
cdr3_nt: TGTGCCAGCAGGTTAGGGGGCGCCGGTGGCTACACCTTC
cdr3_aa: CASRLGGAGGYTF

d_call: -
v_call: TRBV5-1
j_call: TRBJ1-2
clone_size: -
cdr3_nt: TGCGCCAGCAGCGCTGACGGAGACTATGGCTACACCTTC
cdr3_aa: CASSADGDYGYTF

d_call: -
v_call: TRBV4-3
j_call: TRBJ1-6
clone_size: -
cdr3_nt: TGCGCCAGCAGCCAAGATGACGGTGAGGGCTCACCCCTCCACTTT
cdr3_aa: CASSQDDGEGSPLHF

d_call: -
v_call: TRBV7-9
j_call: TRBJ2-3
clone_size: -
cdr3_nt: TGTGCCAGCAGCCCAGGGGAGATCAGCACAGATACGCAGTATTTT
cdr3_aa: CASSPGEISTDTQYF

d_call: -
v_call: TRBV6-5
j_call: TRBJ2-2
clone_size: -
cdr3_nt: TGTGCCAGCAGTTACAGGAGGAACACCGGGGAGCTGTTTTTT
cdr3_aa: CASSYRRNTGELFF

d_call: -
v_call: TRBV7-6
j_call: TRBJ1-5
clone_size: -
cdr3_nt: TGTGCCAGCAGCTCCTATCCGCGGGGTAGACATCAGCCCCAGCATTTT
cdr3_aa: CASSSYPRGRHQPQHF

d_call: TRBD1
v_call: TRBV30
j_call: TRBJ1-2
clone_size: -
cdr3_nt: TGTGCCTGGAGTGCCGGACAGGGTGGCTACACCTTC
cdr3_aa: CAWSAGQGGYTF

d_call: -
v_call: TRBV5-1
j_call: TRBJ2-7
clone_size: -
cdr3_nt: TGCGCCAGCAGCTTGGGCGGGGCCGTAGGGTCCGAGCAGTACTTC
cdr3_aa: CASSLGGAVGSEQYF

d_call: -
v_call: TRBV29-1
j_call: TRBJ2-7
clone_size: -
cdr3_nt: TGCAGCGTTCTCCCACCTAGTTACGAGCAGTACTTC
cdr3_aa: CSVLPPSYEQYF

d_call: -
v_call: TRBV20-1
j_call: TRBJ1-1
clone_size: few
cdr3_nt: TGCAGTGCTAGATCGGACACTGAAGCTTTCTTT
cdr3_aa: CSARSDTEAFF

d_call: -
v_call: TRBV6-1
j_call: TRBJ1-5
clone_size: -
cdr3_nt: TGTGCCAGCAGTGAGAGGGCAAGCAATCAGCCCCAGCATTTT
cdr3_aa: CASSERASNQPQHF

d_call: -
v_call: TRBV7-3
j_call: TRBJ2-3
clone_size: -
cdr3_nt: TGTGCCAGCAGCCCGGGGGACCCCCATACGCAGTATTTT
cdr3_aa: CASSPGDPHTQYF

d_call: -
v_call: TRBV28
j_call: TRBJ2-1
clone_size: -
cdr3_nt: TGTGCCAGCAGTTTAATAGGGGACTCCTACAATGAGCAGTTCTTC
cdr3_aa: CASSLIGDSYNEQFF

d_call: -
v_call: TRBV27
j_call: TRBJ1-2
clone_size: few
cdr3_nt: TGTGCCAGCAGTTTACAATCAGGCATGTTTGGCTACACCTTC
cdr3_aa: CASSLQSGMFGYTF

d_call: TRBD1
v_call: TRBV2
j_call: TRBJ2-7
clone_size: -
cdr3_nt: TGTGCCAGCAGGGACAGGGCGGGCGAGCAGTACTTC
cdr3_aa: CASRDRAGEQYF

d_call: -
v_call: TRBV27
j_call: TRBJ1-1
clone_size: -
cdr3_nt: TGTGCCAGCAGTACTTACAACCGGGGGACCACTGAAGCTTTCTTT
cdr3_aa: CASSTYNRGTTEAFF

d_call: -
v_call: TRBV2
j_call: TRBJ1-2
clone_size: -
cdr3_nt: TGTGCCAGCAGTGAAGCGCGACAGAAGAACTATGGCTACACCTTC
cdr3_aa: CASSEARQKNYGYTF

d_call: TRBD2
v_call: TRBV7-3
j_call: TRBJ2-5
clone_size: -
cdr3_nt: TGTGCCAGCAGCTCACTAGCGGAAGAGACCCAGTACTTC
cdr3_aa: CASSSLAEETQYF

d_call: -
v_call: TRBV9
j_call: TRBJ1-4
clone_size: -
cdr3_nt: TGTGCCAGCAGCGTAGGTAGTCCTAATGAAAAACTGTTTTTT
cdr3_aa: CASSVGSPNEKLFF

d_call: -
v_call: TRBV5-4
j_call: TRBJ1-4
clone_size: once
cdr3_nt: TGTGCCAGCAGCCGGGGGAATGAAAAACTGTTTTTT
cdr3_aa: CASSRGNEKLFF

d_call: -
v_call: TRBV6-1
j_call: TRBJ2-7
clone_size: -
cdr3_nt: TGTGCCAGCAGCCGGACAGTCTACGAGCAGTACTTC
cdr3_aa: CASSRTVYEQYF

d_call: -
v_call: TRBV5-1
j_call: TRBJ2-5
clone_size: -
cdr3_nt: TGCGCCAGCAGCTTGGCCCAGCCAGGTCAAGAGACCCAGTACTTC
cdr3_aa: CASSLAQPGQETQYF

d_call: TRBD1
v_call: TRBV6-1
j_call: TRBJ1-5
clone_size: -
cdr3_nt: TGTGCCAGCAGTGTCGACAGGGTGGGTCAGCCCCAGCATTTT
cdr3_aa: CASSVDRVGQPQHF

d_call: TRBD1
v_call: TRBV7-9
j_call: TRBJ1-5
clone_size: -
cdr3_nt: TGTGCCAGCAGCACGGGACAGGGGGCATATCAGCCCCAGCATTTT
cdr3_aa: CASSTGQGAYQPQHF

d_call: -
v_call: TRBV2
j_call: TRBJ1-5
clone_size: few
cdr3_nt: TGTGCCAGCAGCCCGTCTAATCAGCCCCAGCATTTT
cdr3_aa: CASSPSNQPQHF

d_call: TRBD1
v_call: TRBV27
j_call: TRBJ2-7
clone_size: -
cdr3_nt: TGTGCCAGCAGTGGGGACAGGGGAGGCTACGAGCAGTACTTC
cdr3_aa: CASSGDRGGYEQYF

d_call: -
v_call: TRBV15
j_call: TRBJ1-5
clone_size: once
cdr3_nt: TGTGCCACCAGCAGAGAGGGCAGAGTTAGCAATCAGCCCCAGCATTTT
cdr3_aa: CATSREGRVSNQPQHF

d_call: -
v_call: TRBV27
j_call: TRBJ1-1
clone_size: once
cdr3_nt: TGTGCCAGCAGTTGGGGGGGGGACACTGAAGCTTTCTTT
cdr3_aa: CASSWGGDTEAFF

d_call: TRBD1
v_call: TRBV6-6
j_call: TRBJ1-6
clone_size: -
cdr3_nt: TGTGCCAGCAGTCCCGGGACAGGATATTATAATTCACCCCTCCACTTT
cdr3_aa: CASSPGTGYYNSPLHF

d_call: TRBD2
v_call: TRBV19
j_call: TRBJ2-1
clone_size: once
cdr3_nt: TGTGCCACCTCTAGCGGGGGTCGTTATATCTTC
cdr3_aa: CATSSGGRYIF

d_call: -
v_call: TRBV15
j_call: TRBJ2-3
clone_size: -
cdr3_nt: TGTGCCACCAGCAGAGATCAGGCAGGGGCAGATACGCAGTATTTT
cdr3_aa: CATSRDQAGADTQYF

d_call: -
v_call: TRBV7-3
j_call: TRBJ2-2
clone_size: -
cdr3_nt: TGTGCCAGCAGCTTAATTCCGGGGTCGAACACCGGGGAGCTGTTTTTT
cdr3_aa: CASSLIPGSNTGELFF

d_call: -
v_call: TRBV6-6
j_call: TRBJ1-5
clone_size: -
cdr3_nt: TGTGCCAGCAGTTATACTCCAAGCAATCAGCCCCAGCATTTT
cdr3_aa: CASSYTPSNQPQHF

d_call: -
v_call: TRBV5-8
j_call: TRBJ1-5
clone_size: -
cdr3_nt: TGTGCCAGCAGTTCCGGGACATCCTACAATCAGCCCCAGCATTTT
cdr3_aa: CASSSGTSYNQPQHF